The entry below gives a single T cell receptor beta chain sequence along with its context. No antigen is known for it. Every bit of the isolated RNA underwent reverse transcription, so sequencing read expressed TCRB transcripts. Data came from immunoSEQ multiplex PCR; TCRdb stores just in-frame clones and leaves some out. This sample has about 110,000 clones, with 40% found just once. This entry comes from a study of beta chain features in type 1 diabetes. Study observations and caveats: Over-representation of high TCR-expressing cells was a possible consequence of cDNA sequencing.

The trim removed 5 bases at V and 3 bases at J, leaving 7 bases unmatched. Germline V gene sequence: CDR1 SEHNR, CDR2 FQNEAQ (reference sequence). There are 15 residues in the CDR3. The sample taken for sequencing was stem cell memory CD4+ T cells from blood. The chain combines TRBV7-9 with TRBJ2-1; TRBD1 matches at 7 bases. This sequence originates from a woman between 18 and 29 years old in good health. The CDR3 spells CASSRDRVRYNEQFF. The CDR3, as DNA: TGTGCCAGCAGCCGCGACAGGGTTCGCTACAATGAGCAGTTCTTC.